The 5 T cell receptor beta chains listed next were all sequenced from one sample in a study of T cells in Graves' hyperthyroidism and ophthalmopathy. TCR beta CDR3 regions were amplified from RNA. The TCR CDR3 was amplified in a first-round RT-PCR using the HTBI primer set. MiXCR, run by TCRdb on the multiplex PCR reads, gives a single entry per CDR3 protein. Of 600,000 to 900,000 distinct CDR3 sequences listed, about 15% are singletons. Sequencing input: blood. Receptors were obtained from a man between 18 and 29 years old with Graves' hyperthyroidism.

This clonotype was observed a handful of times. The genes are TRBV5-5 and TRBJ1-4; perhaps TRBD1 as D (5 bases). The CDR3 totals 15 residues. Germline lookup yields CDR1 SGHKS and CDR2 YYEKEE (reference sequence). V gave up 3 bases and J gave up 8 bases, with 17 bases separating them. This chain's CDR3 is CASSWRWGGEEKLFF. Here the CDR3 DNA reads TGTGCCAGCAGCTGGCGGTGGGGAGGGGAGGAAAAACTGTTTTTT. The full variable domain, with the rest looked up from reference TRBV5-5 and TRBJ1-4, is DAGVTQSPTHLIKTRGQQVTLRCSPISGHKSVSWYQQVLGQGPQFIFQYYEKEERGRGNFPDRFSARQFPNYSSELNVNALLLGDSALYLCASSWRWGGEEKLFFGSGTQLSVL.

This clonotype was detected a few times. CDR3: CASSHNRQISNQPQHF. The CDR3 nucleotides are TGTGCCAGCAGCCACAATCGGCAGATTAGCAATCAGCCCCAGCATTTT. The chain uses TRBV7-6 and TRBJ1-5; D uncertain. This CDR3 region has 16 residues. CDR1 SGHVS and CDR2 FNYEAQ come from the germline V gene. Trimming left V 5 bases short and J 0 bases short, with 14 bases between.

Many counts were recorded for this clonotype. The chain employs TRBV28 and TRBJ2-7; possibly TRBD1 or TRBD2 for D (6 bases each). There are 15 residues in the CDR3. CDR1 and CDR2 from the germline V gene are MDHEN and SYDVKM. The V end lost 6 bases, the J end lost 4 bases, and 19 bases lay between the germline ends. The chain's CDR3 is CASRRTGPGAYEQYF. As DNA, the CDR3 is TGTGCCAGCAGAAGAACGGGACCGGGGGCTTACGAGCAGTACTTC.

Many counts were recorded for this clonotype. The gene calls are TRBV28 and TRBJ2-7, with TRBD2 matching 7 bases. The CDR3 is 17 residues long. Trimming removed 4 bases from V and 5 bases from J; junction bases left unmatched: 17. CDR1 is MDHEN and CDR2 is SYDVKM in the germline V gene. The CDR3 here is CASSSLAGQRGLNEQYF. The CDR3 DNA reads TGTGCCAGCAGTTCCCTCGCAGGGCAGAGGGGACTAAACGAGCAGTACTTC.

This clonotype showed up just a few times. This clone may be a read error of a much larger clone one base away. Here the CDR3 omits its conserved ending phenylalanine or tryptophan, so a read error is the likely source. V gene TRBV28 combines with J gene TRBJ2-1; no firm D call. There are 15 residues in the CDR3. The V gene's germline CDR1 is MDHEN and CDR2 SYDVKM. V was shortened by 6 bases and J by 0 bases, with 12 bases between the two germline ends. The CDR3 sequence: CASRVRLSSYNEQFL. DNA for the CDR3: TGTGCCAGCAGGGTCCGCTTGAGCTCCTACAATGAGCAGTTCCTC.